This paragraph covers one T cell receptor beta chain sequence. What it recognizes is unknown. The data are from a study of radiotherapy plus CTLA-4 blockade in lung cancer. General observations from the study: After radiotherapy and ipilimumab, tumor-derived clones expanded in peripheral blood. Reported findings show early blood T cell clone dynamics, with interferon-beta, best predicted response.

Assay used: immunoSEQ multiplex PCR; TCRdb lists only in-frame clones, some missing. The sample lists approximately 47,000 clones; around 83% were seen once. The study treated chemo-refractory metastatic non-small-cell lung cancer patients with focal radiation plus ipilimumab CTLA-4 blockade. CDR1 SEHNR and CDR2 FQNEAQ come from the germline V gene (reference sequence). The CDR3 contains 12 residues. Deletions cut 4 bases from V and 4 bases from J, with 4 bases between. This chain uses TRBV7-9 with TRBJ2-2; unclear D gene. This specimen consisted of peripheral blood, obtained from a patient treated with radiotherapy plus ipilimumab. This TCR derives from a human donor with non-small cell lung cancer who had stable disease on radiotherapy plus ipilimumab. This CDR3 is CASSSITGELFF. The CDR3 nucleotides are TGTGCCAGCAGCTCTATCACCGGGGAGCTGTTTTTT.